The source of this TCR beta chain is a study of CDR3 diversity in severe acne. CDR1 is SGHTA, CDR2 FQGTGA, per germline. The CDR3 loop spans 16 amino acids. V dropped 0 bases and J dropped 1 base, with 9 bases sitting between them. Via MiXCR, TCRdb re-called the PCR reads, giving one row per CDR3 protein. This sample has about 97,000 distinct CDR3 sequences; roughly half occur once, and the top ten carry roughly 12%. This clonotype showed up many times. The sequence was collected from a male donor with acne. Input material: blood. The chain has TRBV7-3 and TRBJ2-2, with D possibly matching TRBD1 (5 bases). The CDR3 loop reads CASSLTAGMNTGELFF. The CDR3 region has the DNA TGTGCCAGCAGCTTAACAGCAGGGATGAACACCGGGGAGCTGTTTTTT.